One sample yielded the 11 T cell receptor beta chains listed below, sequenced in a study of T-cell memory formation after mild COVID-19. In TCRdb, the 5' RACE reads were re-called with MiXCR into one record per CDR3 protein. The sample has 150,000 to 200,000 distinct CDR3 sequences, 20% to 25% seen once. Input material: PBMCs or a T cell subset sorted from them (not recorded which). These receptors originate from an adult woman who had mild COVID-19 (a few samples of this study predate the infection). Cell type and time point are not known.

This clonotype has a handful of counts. CDR3 region: CASSLSGSSYEQYF. The DNA of the CDR3 is TGTGCCAGCAGCTTGAGCGGTAGCTCCTACGAGCAGTACTTC. This chain connects TRBV13 to TRBJ2-7; D is perhaps TRBD2 (5 bases). Germline loops: CDR1 PRHDT, CDR2 FYEKMQ (reference sequence). Trimming cost V 3 bases and J 0 bases, with 9 bases left between them. This CDR3 has 14 amino acids.

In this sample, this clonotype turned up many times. CDR3 region: CASSFGSGANVLTF. DNA for the CDR3: TGTGCCAGCAGTTTTGGTTCTGGGGCCAACGTCCTGACTTTC. The chain carries TRBV28 and TRBJ2-6; D ambiguous. Trimming removed 3 bases at V and 1 base at J, with 4 bases between. CDR1 and CDR2 from the germline V gene are MDHEN and SYDVKM. The CDR3 runs 14 residues.

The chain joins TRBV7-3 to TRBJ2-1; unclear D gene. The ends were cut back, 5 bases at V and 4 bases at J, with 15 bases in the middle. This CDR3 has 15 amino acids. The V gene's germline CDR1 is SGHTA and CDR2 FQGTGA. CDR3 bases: TGTGCCAGCAGCACCGCCGGTAACGTTTACAATGAGCAGTTCTTC. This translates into CASSTAGNVYNEQFF.

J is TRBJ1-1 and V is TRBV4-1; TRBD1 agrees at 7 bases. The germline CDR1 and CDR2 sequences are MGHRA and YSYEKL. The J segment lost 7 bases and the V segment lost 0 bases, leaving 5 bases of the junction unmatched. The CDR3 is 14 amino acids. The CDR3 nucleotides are TGCGCCAGCAGCCAAGACGGGACAGCCAATGAAGCTTTCTTT. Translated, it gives CASSQDGTANEAFF.

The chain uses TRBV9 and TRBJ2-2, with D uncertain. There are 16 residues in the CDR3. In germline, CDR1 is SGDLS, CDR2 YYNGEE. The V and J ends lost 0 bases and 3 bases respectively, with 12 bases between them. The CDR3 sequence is CASSVESQTYTGELFF. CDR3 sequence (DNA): TGTGCCAGCAGCGTAGAATCACAGACCTACACCGGGGAGCTGTTTTTT.

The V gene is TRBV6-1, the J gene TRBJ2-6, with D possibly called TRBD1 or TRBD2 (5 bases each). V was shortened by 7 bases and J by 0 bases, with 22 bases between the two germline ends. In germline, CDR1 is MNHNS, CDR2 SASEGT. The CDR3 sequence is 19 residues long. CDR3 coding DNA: TGTGCCAGCATCCAAACCGGGACGCAGGGAAGCTCTGGGGCCAACGTCCTGACTTTC. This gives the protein CASIQTGTQGSSGANVLTF.

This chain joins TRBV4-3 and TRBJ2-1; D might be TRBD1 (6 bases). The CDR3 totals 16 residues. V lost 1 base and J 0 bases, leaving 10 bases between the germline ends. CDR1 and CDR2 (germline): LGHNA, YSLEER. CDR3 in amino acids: CASSQVPGASYNEQFF. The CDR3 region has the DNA TGCGCCAGCAGCCAAGTGCCAGGGGCCTCCTACAATGAGCAGTTCTTC.

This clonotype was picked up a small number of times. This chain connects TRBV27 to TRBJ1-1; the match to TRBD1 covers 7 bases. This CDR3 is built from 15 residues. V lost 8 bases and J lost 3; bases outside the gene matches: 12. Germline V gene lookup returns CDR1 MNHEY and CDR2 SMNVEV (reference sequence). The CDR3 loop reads CASQTQGRLDTEAFF. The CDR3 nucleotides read TGTGCCAGCCAAACACAGGGGCGGCTGGACACTGAAGCTTTCTTT.

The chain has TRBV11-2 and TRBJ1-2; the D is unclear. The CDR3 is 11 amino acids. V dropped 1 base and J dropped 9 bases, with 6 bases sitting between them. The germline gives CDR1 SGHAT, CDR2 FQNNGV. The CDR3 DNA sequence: TGTGCCAGCAGCTTAGGAGGGCGCTACACCTTC. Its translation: CASSLGGRYTF.

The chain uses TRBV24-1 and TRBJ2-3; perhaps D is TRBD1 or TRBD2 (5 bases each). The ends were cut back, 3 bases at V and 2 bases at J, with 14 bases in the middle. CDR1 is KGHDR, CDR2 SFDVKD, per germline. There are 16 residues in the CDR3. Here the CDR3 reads CATSDLDRDLTDTQYF. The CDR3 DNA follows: TGTGCCACCAGTGATCTAGACCGGGACCTCACAGATACGCAGTATTTT.

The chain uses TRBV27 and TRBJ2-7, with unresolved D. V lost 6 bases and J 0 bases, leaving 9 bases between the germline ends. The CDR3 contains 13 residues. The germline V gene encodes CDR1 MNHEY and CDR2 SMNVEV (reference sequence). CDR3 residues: CASSFSNSYEQYF. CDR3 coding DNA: TGTGCCAGCAGCTTCAGTAACTCCTACGAGCAGTACTTC.